This T cell receptor beta chain was obtained from a study of beta chain features in type 1 diabetes. Study observations and caveats: The similarity of naive, central memory and Treg TCRB repertoires appeared greater among patients than among healthy donors. The study found moderately but significantly shorter TCRB CDR3s in all four CD4+ subsets of Type 1 diabetes patients.

Of note for this clone: Its matching antigen is unknown.

CDR1 and CDR2 from the germline V gene are SEHNR and FQNEAQ (reference sequence). Trimming shortened V by 3 bases and J by 7 bases, and 12 bases separated the two germline ends. The CDR3 consists of 14 residues. Expressed TCRB transcripts were sequenced because the entire RNA isolate underwent reverse transcription. Only in-frame clones appear in the TCRdb table, and some are missing; sequencing was by immunoSEQ multiplex PCR. This sample has 680,000 or so clones; 10% to 15% occur once, and the top ten carry less than 0.025%. This TCR derives from a man aged 18 to 30 with type 1 diabetes. This chain links TRBV7-9 with TRBJ1-4; the D is unclear. Source material: naive CD4+ T cells from blood. This chain's CDR3 is CASSFRQPFEKLFF. The DNA for the CDR3 is TGTGCCAGCAGCTTTCGTCAGCCTTTTGAAAAACTGTTTTTT.